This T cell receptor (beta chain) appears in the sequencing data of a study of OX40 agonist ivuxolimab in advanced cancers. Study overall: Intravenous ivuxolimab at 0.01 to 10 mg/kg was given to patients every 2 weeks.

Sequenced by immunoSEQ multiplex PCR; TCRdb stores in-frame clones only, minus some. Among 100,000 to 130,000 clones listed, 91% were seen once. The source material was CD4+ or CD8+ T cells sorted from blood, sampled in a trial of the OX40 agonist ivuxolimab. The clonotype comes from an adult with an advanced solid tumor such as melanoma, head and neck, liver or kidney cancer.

CDR3 in amino acids: CASAGTSGVSTDTQYF. CDR3 DNA: TGTGCCAGCGCCGGGACTAGCGGAGTCAGCACAGATACGCAGTATTTT. The chain couples TRBV28 to TRBJ2-3; TRBD2 matches at 11 bases. The CDR3 sequence is 16 residues long. Germline lookup yields CDR1 MDHEN and CDR2 SYDVKM. V lost 8 bases and J lost 0; bases outside the gene matches: 7.